This TCR beta chain was identified during a study of blood T cells in healthy people across ages. The CDR3 has 15 amino acids. Trimming took 6 bases from V and 3 from J, leaving 17 bases between them. The authors ran a second PCR of about 6 to 11 cycles using a sample-barcoded 5' primer and a J-beta primer mix. Each single sample gave us at least 2.5 million CDR3-containing paired-end reads. TCRdb reprocessed the 5' RACE reads via MiXCR and lists one record per CDR3 protein. This table holds 600,000 to 900,000 distinct CDR3 sequences, roughly 25% found once. The same data also contributed to another study, on T cells of mothers and their children.

The sequence derives from a boy younger than 18 in good health. The chain joins TRBV12-3 or TRBV12-4 to TRBJ1-1; D may be TRBD1 (6 bases). Sequenced input: blood. The CDR3 region is CASRITGSGDTEAFF. The CDR3, as DNA: TGTGCCAGCAGGATAACAGGGAGTGGAGACACTGAAGCTTTCTTT.